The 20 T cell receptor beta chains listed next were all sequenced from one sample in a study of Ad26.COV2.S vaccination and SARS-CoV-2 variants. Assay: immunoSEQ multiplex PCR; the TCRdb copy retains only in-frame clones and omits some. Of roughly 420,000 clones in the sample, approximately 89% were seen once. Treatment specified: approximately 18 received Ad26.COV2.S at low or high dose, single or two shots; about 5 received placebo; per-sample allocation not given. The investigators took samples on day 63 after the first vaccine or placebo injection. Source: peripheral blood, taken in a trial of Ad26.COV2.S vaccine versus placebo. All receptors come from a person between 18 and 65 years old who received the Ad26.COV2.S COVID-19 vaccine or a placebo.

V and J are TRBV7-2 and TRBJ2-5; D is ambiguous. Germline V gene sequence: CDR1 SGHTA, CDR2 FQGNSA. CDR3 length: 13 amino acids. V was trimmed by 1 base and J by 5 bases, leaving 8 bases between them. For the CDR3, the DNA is TGTGCCAGCAGCTTAGGACTGCCGGAGACCCAGTACTTC. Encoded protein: CASSLGLPETQYF. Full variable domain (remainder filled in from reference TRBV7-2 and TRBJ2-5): GAGVSQSPSNKVTEKGKDVELRCDPISGHTALYWYRQSLGQGLEFLIYFQGNSAPDKSGLPSDRFSAERTGGSVSTLTIQRTQQEDSAVYLCASSLGLPETQYFGPGTRLLVL.

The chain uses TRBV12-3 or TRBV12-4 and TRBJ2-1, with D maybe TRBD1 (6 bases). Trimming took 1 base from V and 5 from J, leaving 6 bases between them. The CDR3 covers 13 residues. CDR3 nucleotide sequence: TGTGCCAGCAGTTTAGACAGGGACAATGAGCAGTTCTTC. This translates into CASSLDRDNEQFF.

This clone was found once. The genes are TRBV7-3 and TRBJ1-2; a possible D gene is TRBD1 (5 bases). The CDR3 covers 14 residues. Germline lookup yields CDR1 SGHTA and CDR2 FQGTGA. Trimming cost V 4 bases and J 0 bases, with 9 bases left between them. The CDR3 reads CASSSRQSNYGYTF. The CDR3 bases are TGTGCCAGCAGCTCCAGACAGTCTAACTATGGCTACACCTTC.

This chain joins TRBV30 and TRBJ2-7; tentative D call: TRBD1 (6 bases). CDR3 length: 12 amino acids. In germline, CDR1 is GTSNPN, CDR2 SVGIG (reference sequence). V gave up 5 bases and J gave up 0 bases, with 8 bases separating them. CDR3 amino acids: CAWGTLSYEQYF. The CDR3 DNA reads TGTGCCTGGGGGACACTCTCCTACGAGCAGTACTTC.

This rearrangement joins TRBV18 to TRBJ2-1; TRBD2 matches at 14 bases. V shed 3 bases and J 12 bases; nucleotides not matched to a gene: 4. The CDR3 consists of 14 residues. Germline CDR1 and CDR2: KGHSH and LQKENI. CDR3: CASSPGLAGAGQFF. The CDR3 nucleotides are TGTGCCAGCTCACCGGGACTAGCGGGAGCGGGGCAGTTCTTC.

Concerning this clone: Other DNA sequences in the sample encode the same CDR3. CDR3 loop: CASRDRGNQPQHF. The CDR3 DNA reads TGTGCCAGTCGGGACAGAGGCAATCAGCCCCAGCATTTT. This rearrangement joins TRBV19 to TRBJ1-5, with 7 bases that match TRBD1. After removal of 8 bases from V and 2 bases from J, the junction contained 3 bases not matched to a gene. Germline assignment: CDR1 LNHDA and CDR2 SQIVND (reference sequence). The CDR3 contains 13 residues.

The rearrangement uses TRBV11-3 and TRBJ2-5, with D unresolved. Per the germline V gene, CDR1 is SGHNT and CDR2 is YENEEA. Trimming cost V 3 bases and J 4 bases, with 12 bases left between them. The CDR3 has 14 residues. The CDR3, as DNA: TGTGCCAGCAGCTTCCGCGTTAGCCGAGAGACCCAGTACTTC. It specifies CASSFRVSRETQYF.

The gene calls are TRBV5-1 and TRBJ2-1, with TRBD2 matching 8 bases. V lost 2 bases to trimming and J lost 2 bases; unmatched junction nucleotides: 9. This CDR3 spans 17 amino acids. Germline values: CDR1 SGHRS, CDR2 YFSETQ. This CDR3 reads CASSFVPAGGAYNEQFF. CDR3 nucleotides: TGCGCCAGCAGCTTCGTACCCGCGGGGGGAGCCTACAATGAGCAGTTCTTC. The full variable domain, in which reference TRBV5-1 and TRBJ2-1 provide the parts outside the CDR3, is KAGVTQTPRYLIKTRGQQVTLSCSPISGHRSVSWYQQTPGQGLQFLFEYFSETQRNKGNFPGRFSGRQFSNSRSEMNVSTLELGDSALYLCASSFVPAGGAYNEQFFGPGTRLTVL.

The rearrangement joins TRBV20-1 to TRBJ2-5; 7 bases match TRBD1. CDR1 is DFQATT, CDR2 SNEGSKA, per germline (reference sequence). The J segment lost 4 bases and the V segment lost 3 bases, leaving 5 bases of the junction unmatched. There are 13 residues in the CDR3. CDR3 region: CSASRTGAETQYF. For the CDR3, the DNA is TGCAGTGCTAGTAGGACAGGTGCAGAGACCCAGTACTTC.

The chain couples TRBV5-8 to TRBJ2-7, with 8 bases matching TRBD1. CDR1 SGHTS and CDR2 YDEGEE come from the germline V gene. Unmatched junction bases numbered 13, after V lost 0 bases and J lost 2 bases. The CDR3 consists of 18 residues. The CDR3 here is CASSLDIFVVQGAYEQYF. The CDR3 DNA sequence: TGTGCCAGCAGCTTGGATATTTTTGTTGTACAGGGGGCCTACGAGCAGTACTTC.

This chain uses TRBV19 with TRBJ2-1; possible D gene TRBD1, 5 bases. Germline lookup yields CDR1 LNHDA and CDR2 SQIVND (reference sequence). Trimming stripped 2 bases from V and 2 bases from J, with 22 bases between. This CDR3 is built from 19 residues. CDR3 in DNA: TGTGCCAGTAGTATATTAGGGCAGGGAATGAATCCCCCCTACAATGAGCAGTTCTTC. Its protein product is CASSILGQGMNPPYNEQFF.

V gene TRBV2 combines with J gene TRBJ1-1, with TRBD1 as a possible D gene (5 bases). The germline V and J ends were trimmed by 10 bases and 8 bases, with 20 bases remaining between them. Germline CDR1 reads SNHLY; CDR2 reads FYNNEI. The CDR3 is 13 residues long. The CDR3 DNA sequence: TGTGCCACCGCTCGACACCTTTCAGGGGAAGCTTTCTTT. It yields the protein CATARHLSGEAFF.

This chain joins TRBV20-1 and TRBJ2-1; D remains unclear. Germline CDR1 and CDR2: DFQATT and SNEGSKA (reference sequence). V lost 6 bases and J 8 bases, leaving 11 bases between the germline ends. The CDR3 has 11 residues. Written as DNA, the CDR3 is TGCAGTGCCAACCCACCCCATGAGCAGTTCTTC. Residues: CSANPPHEQFF.

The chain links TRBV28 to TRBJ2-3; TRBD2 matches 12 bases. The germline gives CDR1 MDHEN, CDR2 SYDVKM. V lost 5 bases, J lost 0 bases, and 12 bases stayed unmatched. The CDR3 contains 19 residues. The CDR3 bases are TGTGCCAGCAGTACTCAGACTAGCGGGGGACCCTTGAGCACAGATACGCAGTATTTT. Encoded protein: CASSTQTSGGPLSTDTQYF.

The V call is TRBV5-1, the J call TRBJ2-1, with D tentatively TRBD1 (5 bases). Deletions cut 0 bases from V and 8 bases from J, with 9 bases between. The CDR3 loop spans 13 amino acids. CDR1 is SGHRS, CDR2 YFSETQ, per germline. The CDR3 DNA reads TGCGCCAGCAGCTTGGGTGTACAGGATGAGCAGTTCTTC. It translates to CASSLGVQDEQFF.

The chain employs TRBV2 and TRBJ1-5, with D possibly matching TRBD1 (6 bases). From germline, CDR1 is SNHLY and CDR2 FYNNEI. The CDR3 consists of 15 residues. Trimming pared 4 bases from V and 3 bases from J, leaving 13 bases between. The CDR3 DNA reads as TGTGCCAGCAGTGTTACAGGGACCACCAATCAGCCCCAGCATTTT. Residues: CASSVTGTTNQPQHF. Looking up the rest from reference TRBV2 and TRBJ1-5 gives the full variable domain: EPEVTQTPSHQVTQMGQEVILRCVPISNHLYFYWYRQILGQKVEFLVSFYNNEISEKSEIFDDQFSVERPDGSNFTLKIRSTKLEDSAMYFCASSVTGTTNQPQHFGDGTRLSIL.

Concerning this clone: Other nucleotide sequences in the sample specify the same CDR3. CDR3 coding DNA: TGTGCCAGCAGTTTGAATAGCAATCAGCCCCAGCATTTT. Residues: CASSLNSNQPQHF. V and J are TRBV12-3 or TRBV12-4 and TRBJ1-5, with D hard to call. The CDR3 totals 13 residues. V shed 3 bases and J shed 0 bases, with 3 bases lying between them.

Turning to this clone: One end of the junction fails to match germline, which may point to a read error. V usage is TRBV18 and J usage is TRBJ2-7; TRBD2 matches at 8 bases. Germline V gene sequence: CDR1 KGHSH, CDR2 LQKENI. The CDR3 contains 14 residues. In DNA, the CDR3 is TGTGCCAGCTCCCCACCAGCGGGGGTCTACGAGCAGTACTTC. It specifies CASSPPAGVYEQYF.

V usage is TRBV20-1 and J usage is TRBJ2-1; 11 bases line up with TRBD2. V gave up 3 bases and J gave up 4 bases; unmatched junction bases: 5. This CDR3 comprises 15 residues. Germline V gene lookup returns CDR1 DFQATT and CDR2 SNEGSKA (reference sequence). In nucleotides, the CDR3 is TGCAGTGCTAGTTTGGGACTAGCGGAATACAATGAGCAGTTCTTC. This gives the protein CSASLGLAEYNEQFF.

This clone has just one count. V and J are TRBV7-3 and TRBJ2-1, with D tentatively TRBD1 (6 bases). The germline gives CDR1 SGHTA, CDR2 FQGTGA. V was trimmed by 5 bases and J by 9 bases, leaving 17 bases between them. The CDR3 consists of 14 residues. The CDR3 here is CASSNTGQWGEQFF. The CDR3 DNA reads TGTGCCAGCAGCAACACGGGACAATGGGGTGAGCAGTTCTTC.